These T cell receptor beta chains were read from a single sample in a study of shared clonotypes between healthy human individuals. TCRdb's copy holds only in-frame clones and misses some; the assay was immunoSEQ multiplex PCR. The table includes about 2.1 million clones, just over 90% detected once. The sequencing sample was made of naive CD8+ T cells from PBMCs. Receptors were obtained from a man in his late teens or twenties in good health. Some clones in this sample may be carry-over from other donors' samples. Each CDR3 is given with its conserved first and last residue. A D gene is named only where the DNA matches it firmly. Rows may omit the clone size; those that give it use once, few, many or a size class.

TRBJ1-1 . TRBV10-1 . 15 TGCGCCAGCAGTGGGGACGAAGGGGTTAGCACTGAAGCTTTCTTT CASSGDEGVSTEAFF
TRBJ1-2 . TRBV4-1 . 16 TGCGCCAGCAGCCCGCGGGACGTGCCTACAACTTATGGCTACACCTTC CASSPRDVPTTYGYTF
TRBJ2-7 . TRBV5-6 . 15 TGTGCCAGCAGCTTGCGGGGGAGGTCGGCCTACGAGCAGTACTTC CASSLRGRSAYEQYF
TRBJ1-2 . TRBV21-1 . 12 TGTGCCAGCAGCAAAGGAACGACGGGCTACACCTTC CASSKGTTGYTF
TRBJ1-2 . TRBV11-2 . 16 TGTGCCAGCAGCTTATCTCCCGGGGGCGTCAGTTATGGCTACACCTTC CASSLSPGGVSYGYTF
TRBJ2-7 . TRBV11-2 . 12 TGTGCCAGCAGCTTAGCAAATTACGAGCAGTACTTC CASSLANYEQYF
TRBJ2-7 . TRBV19 . 13 TGTGCCAGTAGTATAGCGATTCTCTCCGAGCAGTACTTC CASSIAILSEQYF
TRBJ1-1 . TRBV27 . 18 TGTGCCAGCAGTCCGAATTTCTTAATAAACCGCCAGGGCCTTGAAGCTTTCTTT CASSPNFLINRQGLEAFF
TRBJ2-1 . TRBV5-1 once 15 TGCGCCAGCAGCTCCCGGGCCCCCTGGGGGGATGAGCAGTTCTTC CASSSRAPWGDEQFF
TRBJ1-2 . TRBV2 . 10 TGTGCCAGCAGTGAAGCGAGCTGCCTCTTC CASSEASCLF
TRBJ2-3 TRBD1 TRBV19 . 15 TGTGCCAGTAGTATACGGGACAGGGGCACAGATACGCAGTATTTT CASSIRDRGTDTQYF
TRBJ1-2 . TRBV28 . 11 TGTGCCAGCAGTCCTACAGTGGGCTACACCTTC CASSPTVGYTF
TRBJ2-6 . TRBV28 . 20 TGTGCCAGCAGTGGTAGGAGAACGGGTATTCTGTGGACTGGGGCCAACGTCCTGACTTTC CASSGRRTGILWTGANVLTF
TRBJ2-7 TRBD2 TRBV5-1 . 15 TGCGCCAGCAGCCTAGCGGTTCTCCCCTCCTACGAGCAGTACTTC CASSLAVLPSYEQYF
TRBJ2-2 . TRBV28 . 17 TGTGCCAGCAGTTTATGGGCGTCTCTTAGGGACACCGGGGAGCTGTTTTTT CASSLWASLRDTGELFF
TRBJ2-1 . TRBV28 . 18 TGTGCCAGCAGTTTATCCCTACAGGAGCCGAGCTCCTACAATGAGCAGTTCTTC CASSLSLQEPSSYNEQFF
TRBJ1-4 TRBD1 TRBV7-9 few 14 TGTGCCACTCTATGGGGACAGACTAATGAAAAACTGTTTTTT CATLWGQTNEKLFF
TRBJ2-7 . TRBV27 . 14 TGTGCCAGCAGTTTCGGAGGACAGACCTACGAGCAGTACTTC CASSFGGQTYEQYF
TRBJ2-3 . TRBV7-9 once 17 TGTGCCAGCAGCTTGGGTCGGTGGCGAGGATTCACAGATACGCAGTATTTT CASSLGRWRGFTDTQYF
TRBJ2-7 TRBD2 TRBV7-2 . 21 TGTGCCAGCAGCTTAGCCCGGCGTGTCAGGAGGGGACTAGCGGACTCCTACGAGCAGTACTTC CASSLARRVRRGLADSYEQYF
TRBJ2-3 . TRBV5-4 . 14 TGTGCCAGCGTCCCTGACTCTGGGGCAGATACGCAGTATTTT CASVPDSGADTQYF
TRBJ2-5 . TRBV9 . 15 TGTGCCAGCAGCGTGCAGGGAGAGAATCAAGAGACCCAGTACTTC CASSVQGENQETQYF
TRBJ1-5 TRBD1 TRBV19 . 15 TGTGCCAGTAGTAGGGACAGAAATAGCAATCAGCCCCAGCATTTT CASSRDRNSNQPQHF
TRBJ1-1 . TRBV28 . 12 TGTGCCAGCAGTTTAAGGGTACAGGGAGCTTTCTTT CASSLRVQGAFF
TRBJ2-1 TRBD2 TRBV7-9 . 17 TGTGCCAGCAGCCTGGGGGCTAGCGGGAGGGCCGTCGATGAGCAGTTCTTC CASSLGASGRAVDEQFF
TRBJ1-2 . TRBV7-9 . 14 TGTGCCAGCAGCTTTCTTAATCAAGAGGATGGCTACACCTTC CASSFLNQEDGYTF
TRBJ2-2 . TRBV11-3 . 16 TGTGCCAGCAGCTTCGGGCGCGGGCAGAATCCCGGGGAGCTGTTTTTT CASSFGRGQNPGELFF
TRBJ2-3 . TRBV9 once 14 TGTGCCAGCAGCGTAGTTCAGCCCACAGATACGCAGTATTTT CASSVVQPTDTQYF
TRBJ2-7 . TRBV6-6 . 15 TGTGCCAGCAGTTACTCTAGGCAGGGTAAAAACGAGCAGTACTTC CASSYSRQGKNEQYF
TRBJ2-7 TRBD1 TRBV28 . 13 TGTGCCACCCGGGACAGGCCGACCTACGAGCAGTACTTC CATRDRPTYEQYF